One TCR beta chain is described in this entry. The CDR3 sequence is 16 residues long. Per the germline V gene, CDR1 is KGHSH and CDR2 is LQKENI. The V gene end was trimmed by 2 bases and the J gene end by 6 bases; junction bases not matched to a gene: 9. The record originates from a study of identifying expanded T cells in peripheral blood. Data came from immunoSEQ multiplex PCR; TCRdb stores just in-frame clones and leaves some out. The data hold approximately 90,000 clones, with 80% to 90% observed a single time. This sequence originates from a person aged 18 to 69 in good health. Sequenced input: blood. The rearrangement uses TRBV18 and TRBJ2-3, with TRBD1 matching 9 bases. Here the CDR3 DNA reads TGTGCCAGCTCACCAGGGACAGGGAAGTTGGCGGATACGCAGTATTTT. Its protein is CASSPGTGKLADTQYF.